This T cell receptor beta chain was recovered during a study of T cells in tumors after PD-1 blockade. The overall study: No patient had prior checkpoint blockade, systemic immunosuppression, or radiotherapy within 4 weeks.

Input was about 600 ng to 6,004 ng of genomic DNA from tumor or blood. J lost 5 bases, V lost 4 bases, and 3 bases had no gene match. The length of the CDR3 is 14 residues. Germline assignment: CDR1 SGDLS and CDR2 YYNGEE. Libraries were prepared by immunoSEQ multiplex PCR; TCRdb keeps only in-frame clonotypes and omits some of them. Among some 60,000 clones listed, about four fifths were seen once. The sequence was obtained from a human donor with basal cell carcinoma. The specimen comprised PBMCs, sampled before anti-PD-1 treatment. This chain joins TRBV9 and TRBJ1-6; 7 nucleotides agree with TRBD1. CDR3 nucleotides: TGTGCCAGCAGCCAGACAGGGAATAATTCACCCCTCCACTTT. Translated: CASSQTGNNSPLHF.